This T cell receptor (beta chain) appears in the sequencing data of a study of regulatory T cells in long-lasting Graves disease (dated by TCRdb to about 2021). Study-wide context: Persistent Graves' disease was defined as persistently positive TSH receptor autoantibodies together with antithyroid drug treatment for over 5 years. A total of roughly 35 samples were covered by TCR sequencing, comprising approximately 13 persistent and roughly 20 newly diagnosed Graves' disease patients. Patients with persistent Graves' disease were compared with patients with newly diagnosed Graves' disease using TCR sequencing and RNA sequencing of peripheral blood. Persistent Graves' disease patients in the clinical cohort had taken antithyroid drugs for roughly ten years on average. The study was registered as a clinical trial and conducted in China. What the study reported, not specific to this receptor: Only peripheral blood was studied, because thyroid tissue, the primary lesion, was inaccessible. TRBV28, TRBJ1-2 and TRBJ2-5 were preferentially used in persistent disease, while TRBV20-1 and TRBJ2-1 were favored in newly diagnosed disease. Sequencing and analysis were limited to the TCR beta chain. Persistent Graves' disease patients showed lower TCR Shannon entropy and fewer highly expanded clones than newly diagnosed patients, suggesting clonal expansion. The authors acknowledged the small sample size as a limitation that may reduce accuracy. More public clonotypes were shared among persistent patients (over 2,500) than among newly diagnosed patients (966).

The time point label of this sample denotes: persistent/refractory GD, antithyroid drugs over 5 years with positive TRAb. For both TCR sequencing and RNA sequencing, RNA was extracted from PBMCs in TRIzol. Graves' disease was diagnosed according to American Thyroid Association guidelines. The patients came from an endocrinology department in Xi'an, China. From each patient, around 9 milliliters of peripheral blood was collected into an EDTA anticoagulant tube. Ficoll Paque Plus density gradient separation was used to isolate PBMCs, and no further T cell sorting was done. An Agilent 2100 Bioanalyzer and agarose gel were used to assess RNA quality, and a NanoDrop 2000 was used to measure RNA concentration. The CDR3, cysteine through phenylalanine, is 16 amino acids long. Just CDR3 DNA is preserved here, 48 bases in frame from base 1. V is cut by 6 bases and J by 0 bases, and the space between the germline ends is 17 bases. The germline V gene gives CDR1 as MDHEN and CDR2 as SYDVKM.

Library prep was done by multiplex PCR. TCRdb records Illumina HiSeq 4000 as the sequencer. CDR3 regions were amplified by Arm-PCR with iRepertoire HTBI primers to construct TCR beta libraries. PCR products were gel purified before sequencing. The original methods were these. A total of around 66 TRBV and some 15 TRBJ segments were identified across samples and were used for gene usage analysis of CDR3 amino acid clonotypes. COPE and FqMerger were used to merge filtered high-quality paired reads into contigs. BLAST was used to align contigs to IMGT TRBV, TRBD and TRBJ reference genes, with CDR3 defined following IMGT. Highly expanded clones were defined as clonotypes with a frequency above 0.1%. Repertoire diversity was measured by Shannon entropy, and V-J evenness by the Gini coefficient. Clonotypes shared by more than one individual were considered public. TCRdb passed the public sequencing reads through fastp at Q25 and MiXCR, retaining productive beta sequences. Duplicate CDR3 protein sequences are folded into a single record with the most common DNA and genes. Here the V and J calls rest on TCRdb's processing, not on the authors' analysis. For this sample there are around 450,000 distinct CDR3 sequences; roughly 21% appear just once. Jointly, the top ten make up around 7% of the sample.

A note on this clonotype: Its antigen is still unknown. No qualities accompany the bases; no much larger clone lies one base away.

The chain is made from TRBV28 and TRBJ1-1; the D segment could be TRBD1, given 5 matching bases. The receptor comes from a female donor with Graves disease. This material consisted of peripheral blood mononuclear cells (PBMCs), taken when the disease was refractory, from a patient treated with antithyroid drugs. For the CDR3, the sequence is CASSGADSLMNTEAFF. The DNA is as follows: TGTGCCAGCAGCGGAGCCGACAGTCTCATGAACACTGAAGCTTTCTTT. Where the CDR3 stops, the reference TRBV28 and TRBJ1-1 genes take over; the full variable domain is DVKVTQSSRYLVKRTGEKVFLECVQDMDHENMFWYRQDPGLGLRLIYFSYDVKMKEKGDIPEGYSVSREKKERFSLILESASTNQTSMYLCASSGADSLMNTEAFFGQGTRLTVV.